The 29 T cell receptor beta chains listed next were all sequenced from one sample in a study of blood T cell repertoires in COVID-19. This table comes from immunoSEQ multiplex PCR, and its TCRdb copy is limited to in-frame clones, with some not included. The sample has fewer than 250,000 clones, around four fifths seen once; the top ten hold more than 6%. What was sequenced was peripheral blood. Receptor source: a woman in her sixties with active or convalescent COVID-19.

The chain has TRBV29-1 and TRBJ2-5; D is unresolved. The CDR3 is 11 amino acids. CDR1 and CDR2 from the germline V gene are SQVTM and ANQGSEA. Trimming stripped 7 bases from V and 5 bases from J, with 11 bases between. DNA of the CDR3: TGCAGCGCCAGACTTCGTGAGACCCAGTACTTC. Translation gives CSARLRETQYF.

The V and J genes are TRBV19 and TRBJ2-7; 9 bases match TRBD1. J gave up 2 bases and V 5 bases, and 7 bases lay outside the gene matches. In germline, CDR1 is LNHDA, CDR2 SQIVND (reference sequence). The CDR3 spans 15 residues. The CDR3 bases are TGTGCCAGTAGTTCTACAGGGGGCTTCCCCTACGAGCAGTACTTC. Amino acid sequence: CASSSTGGFPYEQYF.

This rearrangement joins TRBV27 to TRBJ2-1; 7 bases match TRBD1. Germline V gives CDR1 MNHEY, CDR2 SMNVEV (reference sequence). J gave up 10 bases and V 3 bases, and 6 bases lay outside the gene matches. The CDR3 is 13 amino acids. Here the CDR3 reads CASSFRGLSEQFF. The DNA of the CDR3 is TGTGCCAGCAGTTTTAGGGGGCTCTCCGAGCAGTTCTTC.

V usage is TRBV4-1 and J usage is TRBJ2-5; a weak D match, TRBD2 (5 bases). Germline loops: CDR1 MGHRA, CDR2 YSYEKL. This CDR3 comprises 14 residues. The V end lost 1 base, the J end lost 4 bases, and 10 bases lay between the germline ends. CDR3 sequence: CASSQAEAGETQYF. Written as DNA, the CDR3 is TGCGCCAGCAGCCAAGCTGAGGCGGGAGAGACCCAGTACTTC.

The chain combines TRBV2 with TRBJ2-1; 12 nucleotides match TRBD2. The germline CDR1 and CDR2 sequences are SNHLY and FYNNEI. V trimming: 2 bases; J trimming: 6 bases; junction bases outside the gene matches: 8. This CDR3 comprises 17 residues. The DNA of the CDR3 is TGTGCCAGCAGTGAAAGGCTAGCGGGAGGGCCCGGCAATGAGCAGTTCTTC. Translation: CASSERLAGGPGNEQFF.

The CDR3 spells CASSEATSTSSYNEQFF. The CDR3 region has the DNA TGTGCCAGCAGTGAGGCGACCTCGACTAGCTCCTACAATGAGCAGTTCTTC. The V call is TRBV2, the J call TRBJ2-1, with a weak D call TRBD2 (6 bases). The V end lost 3 bases, the J end lost 0 bases, and 15 bases lay between the germline ends. The germline V gene has CDR1 SNHLY and CDR2 FYNNEI. The CDR3 length is 17 residues.

This chain joins TRBV7-9 and TRBJ1-6; 10 bases match TRBD1. This CDR3 is 17 amino acids long. CDR1 is SEHNR and CDR2 is FQNEAQ in the germline V gene (reference sequence). V was clipped by 1 base and J by 5 bases; unmatched bases: 5. The CDR3 bases are TGTGCCAGCAGCTTAGGGGTCGGGACAGGGGATAATTCACCCCTCCACTTT. Amino acid sequence: CASSLGVGTGDNSPLHF.

J is TRBJ2-3 and V is TRBV19; D may be TRBD2 (6 bases). Germline lookup yields CDR1 LNHDA and CDR2 SQIVND (reference sequence). The CDR3 has 14 residues. Trimming stripped 7 bases from V and 1 base from J, with 12 bases between. The CDR3 DNA reads TGTGCCAGTACCGATAGGAGGGGCACAGATACGCAGTATTTT. Its protein is CASTDRRGTDTQYF.

V gene TRBV11-2 combines with J gene TRBJ2-1, with 10 bases fitting TRBD1. Unmatched junction bases numbered 6, after V lost 2 bases and J lost 8 bases. Germline CDR1 is SGHAT and CDR2 is FQNNGV. CDR3 length: 15 residues. CDR3 DNA: TGTGCCAGCAGCTTAATGCGGGACAGGGGTGATGAGCAGTTCTTC. It encodes CASSLMRDRGDEQFF.

The chain recombines TRBV18 with TRBJ1-1; 8 bases match TRBD1. J was trimmed by 1 base and V by 2 bases; bases with no gene match: 3. CDR1 is KGHSH, CDR2 LQKENI, per germline. The CDR3 is 15 residues long. This chain's CDR3 is CASSPLDRANTEAFF. The CDR3 bases are TGTGCCAGCTCACCATTGGACAGGGCGAACACTGAAGCTTTCTTT.

The rearrangement uses TRBV7-2 and TRBJ2-5; TRBD2 might be the D (5 bases). The CDR3 has 14 amino acids. Trimming removed 1 base from V and 6 bases from J, with 12 bases in between. Germline V CDR1 and CDR2: SGHTA, FQGNSA. This chain's CDR3 is CASSLEGSDKTQYF. The CDR3 DNA reads as TGTGCCAGCAGCTTAGAAGGGAGCGACAAGACCCAGTACTTC.

The CDR3 reads CASSALPRGNQPQHF. For the CDR3, the DNA is TGTGCCAGCAGCGCCCTCCCCAGGGGCAATCAGCCCCAGCATTTT. The chain couples TRBV9 to TRBJ1-5; the D gene is possibly TRBD1 (5 bases). Germline assignment: CDR1 SGDLS and CDR2 YYNGEE. Trimming took off 3 bases at V and 2 bases at J, with 12 bases between the two ends. The CDR3 sequence is 15 residues long.

V and J are TRBV5-4 and TRBJ2-7, with TRBD2 as a possible D gene (7 bases). The V and J ends lost 0 bases and 1 base respectively, with 14 bases between them. Per germline, CDR1 SGHNT and CDR2 YYREEE (reference sequence). This CDR3 has 16 amino acids. The CDR3 loop reads CASSLGGASGSYEQYF. CDR3 DNA sequence: TGTGCCAGCAGCTTGGGGGGGGCTAGCGGATCCTACGAGCAGTACTTC.

The gene calls are TRBV6-5 and TRBJ2-5, with D maybe TRBD1 (6 bases). The CDR3 spans 15 residues. Deletions cut 0 bases from V and 2 bases from J, with 10 bases between. Germline V gene lookup returns CDR1 MNHEY and CDR2 SVGAGI. CDR3 in amino acids: CASSYSGTKQETQYF. In DNA, the CDR3 is TGTGCCAGCAGTTACTCAGGGACAAAACAAGAGACCCAGTACTTC.

The chain combines TRBV28 with TRBJ1-2, with D perhaps matching TRBD1 (5 bases). Germline values: CDR1 MDHEN, CDR2 SYDVKM. This CDR3 spans 17 amino acids. V was clipped by 7 bases and J by 8 bases, with 29 bases between them. CDR3 coding DNA: TGTGCCAGCACCCCATCGGGGACCGTTGGGGGAGGTGGGGGCTACACCTTC. This codes for CASTPSGTVGGGGGYTF.

The CDR3 sequence: CASSPDREIIEAFF. In nucleotides, the CDR3 is TGTGCCAGCAGTCCCGACAGGGAAATAATTGAAGCTTTCTTT. The chain has TRBV6-5 and TRBJ1-1, with 7 bases fitting TRBD1. The CDR3 extends over 14 amino acids. CDR1 and CDR2 (germline): MNHEY, SVGAGI. The junction had 10 bases not matched to a gene; V was cut back by 5 bases and J by 7 bases.

The chain combines TRBV27 with TRBJ1-4, with 8 bases identical to TRBD1. Germline CDR1 reads MNHEY; CDR2 reads SMNVEV (reference sequence). The CDR3 is made up of 14 amino acids. V was pared by 4 bases and J by 10 bases, with 8 bases of the junction left unmatched. CDR3 region: CASSSTGDLGKLFF. The CDR3, as DNA: TGTGCCAGCAGTTCGACAGGGGATCTCGGAAAACTGTTTTTT. Together with reference TRBV27 and TRBJ1-4, the CDR3 gives the full variable domain: EAQVTQNPRYLITVTGKKLTVTCSQNMNHEYMSWYRQDPGLGLRQIYYSMNVEVTDKGDVPEGYKVSRKEKRNFPLILESPSPNQTSLYFCASSSTGDLGKLFFGSGTQLSVL.

This chain connects TRBV6-5 to TRBJ2-1; D perhaps matches TRBD1 (6 bases). V was pared by 5 bases and J by 4 bases, with 12 bases between. Germline V gene data show CDR1 as MNHEY and CDR2 as SVGAGI. There are 14 residues in the CDR3. The DNA of the CDR3 is TGTGCCAGCAGTCCGAGGACAGAATACAATGAGCAGTTCTTC. This sequence encodes CASSPRTEYNEQFF.

The V gene is TRBV5-1, the J gene TRBJ2-3, with 9 bases matching TRBD2. Germline values: CDR1 SGHRS, CDR2 YFSETQ. J was trimmed by 8 bases and V by 0 bases; bases with no gene match: 13. The CDR3 is 17 residues long. The CDR3 DNA follows: TGCGCCAGCAGCTTGGGGGCTAGCGGGGTAATTGAAGTTACGCAGTATTTT. It codes for CASSLGASGVIEVTQYF.

This clone was recorded only once. This chain joins TRBV3-1 (or the pseudogene TRBV3-2) and TRBJ1-1; D gene unclear. Per the germline V gene, CDR1 is LGHDT and CDR2 is YNNKEL (reference sequence). Trimming stripped 0 bases from V and 5 bases from J, with 13 bases between. The CDR3 is made up of 15 amino acids. Written as DNA, the CDR3 is TGTGCCAGCAGCCAAGAAACGGGGTTTACTACTGAAGCTTTCTTT. Amino acids: CASSQETGFTTEAFF.

This chain links TRBV5-3 with TRBJ1-5, with TRBD1 identical over 8 bases. TRBV5-3 carries the ORF label, with uncertain function. The CDR3 sequence is 15 residues long. With 5 bases clipped from V and 5 bases from J, the junction kept 9 bases outside the gene matches. CDR3 sequence: CARRPDRVDDQPQHF. In DNA, the CDR3 is TGTGCCAGAAGACCGGACAGGGTTGATGATCAGCCCCAGCATTTT.

The chain uses TRBV10-1 and TRBJ2-2; D not resolved. Trimming removed 6 bases at V and 6 bases at J, with 11 bases between. The germline V gene encodes CDR1 WNHNN and CDR2 SYGVQD (reference sequence). The CDR3 contains 13 residues. CDR3 sequence (DNA): TGCGCCAGCAGCGGGTCGGGTCCCGGGGAGCTGTTTTTT. Translated: CASSGSGPGELFF.

This clone was picked up one time. The rearrangement uses TRBV10-3 and TRBJ2-3; D gene uncertain. Germline V gives CDR1 ENHRY, CDR2 SYGVKD. The CDR3 runs 16 residues. Between the trimmed V and J ends, which lost 0 bases and 6 bases, there was a span of 16 bases. The CDR3, as DNA: TGTGCCATCAGTGAGTCGAATAGTCCCCCCGGTGATACGCAGTATTTT. Protein product: CAISESNSPPGDTQYF.

The J gene is TRBJ2-3, the V gene TRBV10-3; TRBD2 matches 8 bases. Germline V gene lookup returns CDR1 ENHRY and CDR2 SYGVKD. The CDR3 contains 11 residues. V lost 10 bases to trimming and J lost 5 bases; unmatched junction nucleotides: 2. In DNA, the CDR3 is TGTGCCACCCGGGGGGGAGATACGCAGTATTTT. Its translation: CATRGGDTQYF.

V is TRBV18 and J is TRBJ2-3; 9 bases map to TRBD2. V was pared by 3 bases and J by 6 bases, with 4 bases of the junction left unmatched. This CDR3 has 14 residues. The germline gives CDR1 KGHSH, CDR2 LQKENI. The CDR3 loop is CASSPGTSLDTQYF. The CDR3, as DNA: TGTGCCAGCTCACCCGGGACTAGCTTGGATACGCAGTATTTT.

The V and J genes are TRBV6-5 and TRBJ1-4; TRBD1 matches 8 bases. This CDR3 has 15 amino acids. V was pared by 4 bases and J by 5 bases, with 6 bases of the junction left unmatched. Germline V lookup: CDR1 MNHEY, CDR2 SVGAGI. This chain's CDR3 is CASSSQTGENEKLFF. In DNA form, the CDR3 reads TGTGCCAGCAGTTCGCAGACAGGGGAAAATGAAAAACTGTTTTTT.

The rearrangement links TRBV19 to TRBJ2-3, with a possible D match to TRBD1 (5 bases). The CDR3 covers 15 residues. V lost 7 bases, J lost 0 bases, and 14 bases lay in between. Germline CDR1 and CDR2: LNHDA and SQIVND (reference sequence). CDR3 in DNA: TGTGCCAGTAATCACCCGAGACAGAGCACAGATACGCAGTATTTT. It specifies CASNHPRQSTDTQYF.

The gene calls are TRBV7-9 and TRBJ2-7, with 9 bases that match TRBD2. After removal of 5 bases from V and 2 bases from J, the junction contained 7 bases not matched to a gene. Per germline, CDR1 SEHNR and CDR2 FQNEAQ (reference sequence). This CDR3 region has 15 residues. The CDR3 reads CASSEGGGRAYEQYF. The DNA of the CDR3 is TGTGCCAGCAGCGAAGGGGGCGGGAGGGCCTACGAGCAGTACTTC.

V gene TRBV5-6 combines with J gene TRBJ1-6; 7 nucleotides match TRBD1. V trimming: 0 bases; J trimming: 3 bases; junction bases outside the gene matches: 0. CDR1 is SGHDT and CDR2 is YYEEEE in the germline V gene. This CDR3 is 15 amino acids long. The CDR3 DNA sequence: TGTGCCAGCAGCTTGGCAGGGGGCTATAATTCACCCCTCCACTTT. This sequence encodes CASSLAGGYNSPLHF.